This TCR beta chain was profiled in a study of Graves' ophthalmopathy and Graves' hyperthyroidism. Study-wide points: Most expanded clonotypes from thyroid (those above 0.001 frequency) were also found in blood.

V lost 5 bases and J lost 0, with 16 bases in between. CDR3 size: 16 residues. Germline-derived CDR1 and CDR2 are SGHAT and FQNNGV. This clonotype was found many times. Its antigen remains unidentified. The authors amplified TCR beta CDR3 regions from RNA transcripts. First-round RT-PCR used HTBI primers; second-round multiplex PCR followed. TCRdb passed the multiplex PCR reads through MiXCR, listing each CDR3 protein once. The table has a few hundred thousand distinct CDR3 sequences, about 35% seen once. This clonotype was sampled from an adult man with Graves' hyperthyroidism. Material for sequencing was peripheral blood or thyroid tissue (not recorded which). This chain joins TRBV11-2 and TRBJ2-5; tentative D call: TRBD2 (6 bases). The CDR3 protein is CASSPARREYQETQYF. CDR3 in DNA: TGTGCCAGCAGCCCCGCTCGGAGGGAGTACCAAGAGACCCAGTACTTC.